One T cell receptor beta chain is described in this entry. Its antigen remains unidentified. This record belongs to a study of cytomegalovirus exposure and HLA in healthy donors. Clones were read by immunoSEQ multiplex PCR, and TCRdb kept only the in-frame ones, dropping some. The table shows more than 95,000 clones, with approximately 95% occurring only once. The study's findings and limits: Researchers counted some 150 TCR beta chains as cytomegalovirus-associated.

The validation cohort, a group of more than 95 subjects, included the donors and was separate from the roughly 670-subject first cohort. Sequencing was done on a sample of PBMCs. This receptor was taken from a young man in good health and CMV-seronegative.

Written as DNA, the CDR3 is TGTGCCAGCAGCGTAGCGAACAGAAAAGTCTTAGAGACCCAGTACTTC. This encodes CASSVANRKVLETQYF. V is TRBV9 and J is TRBJ2-5; D unresolved. CDR1 SGDLS and CDR2 YYNGEE come from the germline V gene. The CDR3 has 16 amino acids. The V gene lost 0 bases and the J gene lost 4 bases, with 16 bases spanning the gap.